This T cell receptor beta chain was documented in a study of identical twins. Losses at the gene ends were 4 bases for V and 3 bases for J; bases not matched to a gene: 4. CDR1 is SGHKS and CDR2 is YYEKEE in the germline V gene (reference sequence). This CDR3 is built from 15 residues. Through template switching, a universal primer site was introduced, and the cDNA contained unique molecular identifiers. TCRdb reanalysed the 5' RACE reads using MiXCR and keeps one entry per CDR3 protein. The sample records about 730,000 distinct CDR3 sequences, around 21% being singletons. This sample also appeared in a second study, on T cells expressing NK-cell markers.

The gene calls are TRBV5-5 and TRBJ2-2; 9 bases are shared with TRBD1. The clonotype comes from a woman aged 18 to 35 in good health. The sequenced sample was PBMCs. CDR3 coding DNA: TGTGCCAGCAGCCCGACAGGGGGGGACACCGGGGAGCTGTTTTTT. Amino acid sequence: CASSPTGGDTGELFF.